The 22 T cell receptor beta chains presented below share a single source sample, sequenced in a study of metastatic and nonmetastatic thyroid tumors (dated by TCRdb to the early 2020s). Libraries were constructed by PCR. TCRdb shows the sequencer as Illumina HiSeq 4000. The public reads were reprocessed in TCRdb via fastp at Q25 and MiXCR, keeping in-frame beta chains. The sample yields more than 14,000 clones; more than 20% were counted once. The ten largest account for 7.7% of the sample. None of the patients had been given any treatment before thyroid surgery. The sample comprised tumor tissue. Receptors originate from a female donor with papillary thyroid cancer or a benign thyroid nodule (not recorded which). Some clones in this sample may be carry-over from other donors' samples.

By sample fraction, this clone is medium-sized. The V and J genes are TRBV19 and TRBJ2-7, with TRBD2 matching over 10 bases. This CDR3 has 15 amino acids. The J segment lost 5 bases and the V segment lost 5 bases, leaving 9 bases of the junction unmatched. Germline V gene sequence: CDR1 LNHDA, CDR2 SQIVND (reference sequence). CDR3 sequence: CASSPGTSGMNEQYF. Here the CDR3 DNA reads TGTGCCAGTAGTCCCGGTACTAGCGGGATGAACGAGCAGTACTTC.

Note on this clone: A clone one base away is much larger, so this may be a read error. The V and J genes are TRBV9 and TRBJ2-5; 8 bases match TRBD2. Germline assignment: CDR1 SGDLS and CDR2 YYNGEE. The length of the CDR3 is 16 residues. The CDR3 protein is CSSSVAGTPRGETQYF. The CDR3 DNA reads TGTTCCAGCAGCGTAGCGGGGACACCCAGGGGAGAGACCCAGTACTTC.

Within the sample, this clone is medium-sized. The rearrangement links TRBV6-1 to TRBJ1-2; a possible D gene is TRBD1 (6 bases). Germline CDR1 reads MNHNS; CDR2 reads SASEGT. The CDR3 contains 16 residues. Deletions cut 6 bases from V and 4 bases from J, with 21 bases between. The CDR3 sequence is CASSLRGVSGGYGYTF. The DNA for the CDR3 is TGTGCCAGCAGCCTAAGGGGGGTTTCCGGTGGCTATGGCTACACCTTC.

The table lists this clone with many counts. This chain joins TRBV5-1 and TRBJ2-7; D not resolved. This CDR3 is built from 12 residues. CDR1 is SGHRS and CDR2 is YFSETQ in the germline V gene. V was clipped by 2 bases and J by 3 bases, with 6 bases between them. The CDR3 sequence is CASSFQDYEQYF. CDR3 bases: TGCGCCAGCAGCTTCCAGGACTACGAGCAGTACTTC.

The table lists this clone with many counts. This chain links TRBV5-6 with TRBJ2-1; D is uncertain. CDR3 length equals 12 residues. The V and J ends lost 0 bases and 5 bases respectively, with 3 bases between them. Germline CDR1 reads SGHDT; CDR2 reads YYEEEE. DNA of the CDR3: TGTGCCAGCAGCTTGGGGGACAATGAGCAGTTCTTC. It is translated as CASSLGDNEQFF.

By frequency in the sample, this clone is medium-sized. The chain has TRBV28 and TRBJ1-6, with D possibly matching TRBD1 (5 bases). V gave up 6 bases and J gave up 9 bases, with 15 bases separating them. The germline CDR1 and CDR2 sequences are MDHEN and SYDVKM. The CDR3 is 14 amino acids. The CDR3 DNA reads as TGTGCCAGCAGACCTGGGACCGCCATTTCACCCCTCCACTTT. It yields the protein CASRPGTAISPLHF.

This clone has at least ten counts. Lacking the conserved final phenylalanine or tryptophan, this CDR3 likely reflects a read error. The chain couples TRBV4-1 to TRBJ1-1; no firm D call. Trimming removed 1 base at V and 4 bases at J, with 7 bases between. This CDR3 is 13 amino acids long. CDR1 and CDR2 (germline): MGHRA, YSYEKL. CDR3 sequence: CASSQGHSTEAFL. CDR3 coding DNA: TGCGCCAGCAGCCAAGGGCACTCCACTGAAGCTTTCCTT.

This clone is categorized as medium-sized. The chain carries TRBV28 and TRBJ1-1, with D uncertain. Germline values: CDR1 MDHEN, CDR2 SYDVKM. The CDR3 has 11 residues. V shed 4 bases and J shed 7 bases, with 7 bases lying between them. CDR3 DNA: TGTGCCAGCAGTTCGGTCGGTGAAGCTTTCTTT. As protein: CASSSVGEAFF.

About this clone itself: Germline and junction disagree at one end, which may indicate a read error. The chain combines TRBV7-9 with TRBJ1-6; TRBD1 agrees at 8 bases. The CDR3 loop spans 15 amino acids. Germline V lookup: CDR1 SEHNR, CDR2 FQNEAQ (reference sequence). The CDR3 region has the DNA TGTGCCAGCAGCACAGGACAGGGCCCCTCTTCACCCCTCAACTTT. It translates to CASSTGQGPSSPLNF.

There are many counts of this clone. This chain links TRBV7-8 with TRBJ2-1; 7 bases map to TRBD2. V gave up 5 bases and J gave up 4 bases; unmatched junction bases: 8. This CDR3 has 15 residues. Germline V lookup: CDR1 SGHVS, CDR2 FQNEAQ. In nucleotides, the CDR3 is TGTGCCAGCAGCCGGGGGGAACCCACTTACAATGAGCAGTTCTTC. It codes for CASSRGEPTYNEQFF.

Of note for this clone: One base away lies a much larger clone, so this may be a sequencing read error. This chain links TRBV20-1 with TRBJ2-3; 8 bases fit TRBD2. Trimming removed 4 bases from V and 2 bases from J; junction bases left unmatched: 8. The germline gives CDR1 DFQATT, CDR2 SNEGSKA (reference sequence). This CDR3 has 15 amino acids. This CDR3 reads CSAIRASGFTDTQYF. The CDR3 DNA follows: TGCAGTGCTATCCGGGCTAGCGGGTTCACAGATACGCAGTATTTT.

This clone was counted at least ten times. This chain uses TRBV20-1 with TRBJ2-7; TRBD1 aligns across 9 bases. Per germline, CDR1 DFQATT and CDR2 SNEGSKA (reference sequence). The CDR3 length is 16 residues. Losses at the gene ends were 5 bases for V and 6 bases for J; bases not matched to a gene: 17. The CDR3 sequence: CSAHDHAGTGFGEQYF. CDR3 DNA: TGCAGTGCTCACGACCACGCCGGGACAGGGTTTGGCGAGCAGTACTTC.

The CDR3: CASIVSDTGELFF. CDR3 nucleotide sequence: TGTGCCAGTATCGTGAGCGACACCGGGGAGCTGTTTTTT. The rearrangement uses TRBV6-4 and TRBJ2-2, with D unresolved. The CDR3 loop spans 13 amino acids. Trimming pared 9 bases from V and 3 bases from J, leaving 11 bases between. Germline V lookup: CDR1 MRHNA, CDR2 SNTAGT.

This clone was counted at least ten times. The chain uses TRBV5-6 and TRBJ2-7, with no clear D. Germline values: CDR1 SGHDT, CDR2 YYEEEE. This CDR3 is 13 amino acids long. Trimming pared 4 bases from V and 3 bases from J, leaving 11 bases between. The CDR3 here is CASSPRRRYEQYF. The CDR3 DNA reads as TGTGCCAGCAGCCCAAGAAGACGCTACGAGCAGTACTTC. Full variable domain (remainder filled in from reference TRBV5-6 and TRBJ2-7): DAGVTQSPTHLIKTRGQQVTLRCSPKSGHDTVSWYQQALGQGPQFIFQYYEEEERQRGNFPDRFSGHQFPNYSSELNVNALLLGDSALYLCASSPRRRYEQYFGPGTRLTVT.

This clone is categorized as medium-sized (0.01 to 0.1%). The chain combines TRBV5-1 with TRBJ2-1; no firm D call. The CDR3 is made up of 17 amino acids. Germline V gene lookup returns CDR1 SGHRS and CDR2 YFSETQ. V was pared by 0 bases and J by 8 bases, with 21 bases between. The CDR3 sequence: CASSLGFSAHRGDEQFF. Written as DNA, the CDR3 is TGCGCCAGCAGCTTGGGGTTTTCTGCCCATCGTGGCGATGAGCAGTTCTTC.

This clone was observed many times. The chain links TRBV20-1 to TRBJ2-7; D possibly corresponds to TRBD2 (7 bases). Trimming shortened V by 0 bases and J by 1 base, and 19 bases separated the two germline ends. The CDR3 loop spans 17 amino acids. The germline V gene encodes CDR1 DFQATT and CDR2 SNEGSKA (reference sequence). The CDR3 reads CSARDQGGVPISYEQYF. CDR3 DNA sequence: TGCAGTGCTAGAGATCAAGGGGGGGTCCCCATTTCCTACGAGCAGTACTTC.

This clone was seen at least ten times. CDR3 sequence reads: CASSIGAAYEQYF. DNA for the CDR3: TGCGCCAGCAGCATCGGGGCAGCCTACGAGCAGTACTTC. V and J are TRBV5-1 and TRBJ2-7; D is tentatively TRBD1 or TRBD2 (5 bases each). This CDR3 spans 13 amino acids. Germline CDR1 reads SGHRS; CDR2 reads YFSETQ. V lost 4 bases, J lost 2 bases, and 10 bases lay in between.

The rearrangement uses TRBV11-3 and TRBJ2-3; perhaps TRBD1 as D (5 bases). Germline CDR1 and CDR2: SGHNT and YENEEA. V lost 9 bases and J lost 9, with 16 bases in between. The CDR3 sequence is 12 residues long. This CDR3 is CARALSGLTQYF. The CDR3 coding sequence is TGTGCCAGGGCCCTCTCAGGGCTCACGCAGTATTTT.

The chain combines TRBV20-1 with TRBJ2-1, with TRBD1 matching 9 bases. CDR1 is DFQATT, CDR2 SNEGSKA, per germline (reference sequence). J was trimmed by 9 bases and V by 0 bases; bases with no gene match: 6. The CDR3 length is 14 residues. The CDR3 sequence: CSARDQQGASEQFF. DNA for the CDR3: TGCAGTGCTAGAGATCAACAGGGGGCTAGTGAGCAGTTCTTC.

This clone turned up a few times. This sequence joins TRBV29-1 and TRBJ2-7, with D unresolved. V was shortened by 0 bases and J by 6 bases, with 9 bases between the two germline ends. Germline CDR1 SQVTM, CDR2 ANQGSEA. The CDR3 is made up of 12 amino acids. The chain's CDR3 is CSVEDGRTEQYF. The CDR3 DNA follows: TGCAGCGTTGAAGACGGGCGGACCGAGCAGTACTTC.

On this clone: Possible read error: a much larger clone is one base away. The chain links TRBV20-1 to TRBJ2-7; 7 bases are shared with TRBD1. Germline CDR1 DFQATT, CDR2 SNEGSKA (reference sequence). CDR3 size: 12 residues. The CDR3 loop is CSARAAWTGALF. CDR3 nucleotide sequence: TGCAGTGCTAGAGCGGCCTGGACAGGTGCCCTCTTC.

The V gene is TRBV29-1, the J gene TRBJ1-1, with D unclear. There are 13 residues in the CDR3. The germline CDR1 and CDR2 sequences are SQVTM and ANQGSEA. The CDR3 DNA is TGCAGGGTAGGGTCGGCAGGGAACACTGAAGCTTTCTTT. It yields the protein CRVGSAGNTEAFF. Full variable domain (missing parts from reference TRBV29-1 and TRBJ1-1): SAVISQKPSRDICQRGTSLTIQCQVDSQVTMMFWYRQQPGQSLTLIATANQGSEATYESGFVIDKFPISRPNLTFSTLTVSNMSPEDSSIYLCRVGSAGNTEAFFGQGTRLTVV.